Shown below are 5 T cell receptor beta chains from a single sample sequenced in a study of T cell repertoires in cytomegalovirus infection (dated by TCRdb to the late 2010s). For sequencing, an Illumina HiSeq 1500 was employed. TCRdb redid the processing of the public reads, applying fastp at Q25 and MiXCR, and retained in-frame beta chains. Each CDR3 protein gets just one entry, which takes the most common genes and DNA from the rows behind it. The sample table shows hundreds of thousands of distinct CDR3 sequences, and roughly 15% are seen once. The top ten hold about 12% of the sample. Sequenced sample: PBMCs. These receptors all stem from a human donor in good health (CMV status not recorded). Some clones in this sample may be carry-over from other donors' samples.

The chain links TRBV2 to TRBJ1-4, with 7 bases that match TRBD1. This CDR3 has 15 amino acids. V lost 2 bases and J lost 3; bases outside the gene matches: 3. CDR1 and CDR2 (germline): SNHLY, FYNNEI. CDR3 residues: CASSEMGQPNEKLFF. CDR3 coding DNA: TGTGCCAGCAGTGAAATGGGACAGCCTAATGAAAAACTGTTTTTT.

The chain joins TRBV12-3 or TRBV12-4 to TRBJ1-1; 8 nucleotides align to TRBD1. V gave up 6 bases and J gave up 0 bases; unmatched junction bases: 6. The CDR3 has 15 amino acids. The CDR3 nucleotides are TGTGCCAGCAGAGATTACAGGGGGATGAACACTGAAGCTTTCTTT. Translation: CASRDYRGMNTEAFF.

This clonotype was seen only a few times. The V call is TRBV6-6, the J call TRBJ2-2; D is unclear. V was trimmed by 0 bases and J by 6 bases, leaving 8 bases between them. The V gene's germline CDR1 is MNHNY and CDR2 SVGAGI (reference sequence). The CDR3 contains 14 residues. The CDR3 bases are TGTGCCAGCAGTTACTCGACTGTGTCCGGGGAGCTGTTTTTT. Translated, it gives CASSYSTVSGELFF.

In its sample, this clonotype was seen many times. J is TRBJ2-3 and V is TRBV7-2, with 8 bases that match TRBD2. The CDR3 is 15 amino acids. Germline lookup yields CDR1 SGHTA and CDR2 FQGNSA. V shed 3 bases and J 3 bases; nucleotides not matched to a gene: 5. The CDR3 reads CASSFITGGTDTQYF. CDR3 DNA sequence: TGTGCCAGCAGCTTTATAACGGGGGGGACAGATACGCAGTATTTT.

This clonotype was seen a handful of times. The genes are TRBV7-2 and TRBJ1-2, with 7 bases identical to TRBD1. This CDR3 is built from 13 residues. V trimming: 5 bases; J trimming: 8 bases; junction bases outside the gene matches: 8. Germline assignment: CDR1 SGHTA and CDR2 FQGNSA. The CDR3 is CASSPGQDSGYTF. The CDR3 coding sequence is TGTGCCAGCAGCCCTGGACAGGATTCGGGCTACACCTTC.